Listed here is a single T cell receptor beta chain. TCRdb re-called the 5' RACE reads; one entry per CDR3 protein, DNA not given. The sample's table shows 300,000 to 350,000 distinct CDR3 sequences. This sample was included in a study of monozygotic twins with inflammatory bowel disease. The CDR3 has 14 amino acids. Per the germline V gene, CDR1 is MNHEY and CDR2 is SVGEGT. This TCR came from a human donor with ulcerative colitis or Crohn's disease, or a healthy co-twin of an affected twin (not recorded which). The genes are TRBV6-2 or TRBV6-3 and TRBJ1-5; TCRdb picks TRBD1, but there is no DNA to check that call. The sample consisted of blood. The CDR3 here is CASSGDRANQPQHF.